The present T cell receptor beta chain was sequenced within a study of CD8+ T cells in alopecia areata. Sequencing used cDNA as its template, made by extracting RNA and reverse transcribing it. The method was immunoSEQ multiplex PCR; TCRdb's version includes in-frame clones alone and lacks a portion of them. The sample has 200,000 to 250,000 clones, roughly 50% seen once. PBMCs, the starting material, were the source of sorted CD4+ and CD8+ T cells. CDR3 length: 15 amino acids. Germline assignment: CDR1 MGHRA and CDR2 YSYEKL. V lost 7 bases, J lost 3 bases, and 19 bases lay in between. The sequenced sample was CD8+ T cells sorted from blood. This clonotype was obtained from a human donor in good health. The chain employs TRBV4-1 and TRBJ2-7, with TRBD2 as a possible D gene (7 bases). CDR3 nucleotides: TGCGCCAGCACCCGTGGGGGGGGCAATAACTACGAGCAGTACTTC. This translates into CASTRGGGNNYEQYF.